Each of the 25 T cell receptor beta chains below was sequenced from the same sample in a study of beta chain features in type 1 diabetes. Study-wide results and caveats: There was a moderate but significant shortening of TCRB CDR3s in all four CD4+ subsets of Type 1 diabetes patients.

Their target antigens are unknown. Of the isolated RNA, all was reverse transcribed, and so the sequenced material was expressed TCRB transcripts. Repertoires were generated with immunoSEQ multiplex PCR, while TCRdb's copy carries only in-frame clones and drops some. The sample has about 360,000 clones; 10% to 15% are singletons. Sequenced sample: naive CD4+ T cells from blood. The receptor source for this set is a woman between 18 and 29 years old with type 1 diabetes.

V is TRBV11-2 and J is TRBJ2-5; maybe TRBD2 (6 bases). The germline V gene has CDR1 SGHAT and CDR2 FQNNGV. This CDR3 is built from 13 residues. Trimming removed 5 bases at V and 2 bases at J, with 9 bases between. CDR3 in amino acids: CASSPGGQETQYF. Written as DNA, the CDR3 is TGTGCCAGCAGCCCTGGGGGGCAAGAGACCCAGTACTTC.

The rearrangement joins TRBV5-1 to TRBJ1-2, with TRBD1 matching over 8 bases. After removal of 1 base from V and 4 bases from J, the junction contained 6 bases not matched to a gene. CDR3 length equals 15 residues. Looked up from germline, CDR1 is SGHRS and CDR2 is YFSETQ. CDR3 sequence: CASSLNGQGVYGYTF. The CDR3 DNA sequence: TGCGCCAGCAGCTTGAATGGACAGGGAGTCTATGGCTACACCTTC.

The chain links TRBV10-3 to TRBJ1-2; the D is unclear. The CDR3 length is 14 residues. In germline, CDR1 is ENHRY, CDR2 SYGVKD. Trimming left V 2 bases short and J 7 bases short, with 14 bases between. The DNA for the CDR3 is TGTGCCATCAGTGAGCGGGAGACTTCGGGTGGCTACACCTTC. Its protein is CAISERETSGGYTF.

This clone came up a few times. The chain links TRBV18 to TRBJ2-5; possibly TRBD1 for D (6 bases). Germline V gene sequence: CDR1 KGHSH, CDR2 LQKENI. This CDR3 has 13 amino acids. V was clipped by 3 bases and J by 5 bases, with 10 bases between them. CDR3: CASSPQGLETQYF. The CDR3 nucleotides are TGTGCCAGCTCACCGCAGGGGTTGGAGACCCAGTACTTC.

A few counts support this clone. V usage is TRBV18 and J usage is TRBJ2-7, with 7 bases lining up with TRBD1. The CDR3 runs to 13 residues. J lost 2 bases, V lost 5 bases, and 3 bases had no gene match. Looked up from germline, CDR1 is KGHSH and CDR2 is LQKENI. DNA of the CDR3: TGTGCCAGCTCAGGGGACAGACCCTACGAGCAGTACTTC. It translates to CASSGDRPYEQYF.

As regards this clone: Other DNA sequences from this sample encode an identical CDR3 as well. The J gene is TRBJ1-1, the V gene TRBV14; 9 bases line up with TRBD1. The V and J ends lost 4 bases and 4 bases, in that order; junction bases with no gene match: 1. CDR3 length equals 13 residues. In germline, CDR1 is SGHDN, CDR2 FVKESK. In DNA form, the CDR3 reads TGTGCCAGCAGCCTGACAGGGGGCACTGAAGCTTTCTTT. It translates to CASSLTGGTEAFF.

The V call is TRBV9, the J call TRBJ1-6, with 8 bases aligning to TRBD1. The CDR3 totals 14 residues. The J segment lost 8 bases and the V segment lost 2 bases, leaving 3 bases of the junction unmatched. CDR1 SGDLS and CDR2 YYNGEE come from the germline V gene. The CDR3 DNA follows: TGTGCCAGCAGCGTCGGACAGGGCGATTCACCCCTCCACTTT. Protein product: CASSVGQGDSPLHF.

This clone was observed a few times. The chain employs TRBV30 and TRBJ2-1; 7 nucleotides agree with TRBD2. CDR1 and CDR2 from the germline V gene are GTSNPN and SVGIG (reference sequence). The CDR3 runs 17 residues. Losses at the gene ends were 6 bases for V and 7 bases for J; bases not matched to a gene: 21. Here the CDR3 reads CACAGTALAGVRNEQFF. CDR3 nucleotides: TGTGCCTGTGCCGGTACGGCTTTGGCGGGAGTTAGGAATGAGCAGTTCTTC.

The table lists this clone with a few counts. The chain employs TRBV7-9 and TRBJ2-1; a weak D match, TRBD2 (6 bases). This CDR3 has 12 residues. Germline CDR1 SEHNR, CDR2 FQNEAQ (reference sequence). V dropped 5 bases and J dropped 9 bases, with 11 bases sitting between them. CDR3 sequence reads: CASSLLASEQFF. CDR3 DNA: TGTGCCAGCAGCCTTCTAGCGTCTGAGCAGTTCTTC.

The chain uses TRBV28 and TRBJ2-1; TRBD2 agrees at 15 bases. V shed 5 bases, J shed 6 bases, and the junction held 8 bases outside the gene matches. The CDR3 length is 17 residues. In germline, CDR1 is MDHEN, CDR2 SYDVKM. The CDR3 nucleotides are TGTGCCAGCAGTCGGACTAGCGGGAGGGCCTATATCAATGAGCAGTTCTTC. It codes for CASSRTSGRAYINEQFF.

The chain carries TRBV11-3 and TRBJ2-2; possible D gene TRBD2, 5 bases. This CDR3 region has 18 residues. V lost 1 base and J lost 4, with 19 bases in between. Germline V lookup: CDR1 SGHNT, CDR2 YENEEA. The CDR3 sequence: CASSLVGFPGSGTGELFF. The CDR3 DNA reads TGTGCCAGCAGCTTAGTGGGCTTTCCGGGGTCGGGCACCGGGGAGCTGTTTTTT.

A few counts support this clone. The chain combines TRBV7-2 with TRBJ2-1; 8 bases are a match to TRBD1. This CDR3 region has 15 residues. The V gene's germline CDR1 is SGHTA and CDR2 FQGNSA. V lost 2 bases and J lost 4; bases outside the gene matches: 4. CDR3 residues: CASSLQGAKYNEQFF. CDR3 nucleotides: TGTGCCAGCAGCTTACAGGGGGCAAAATACAATGAGCAGTTCTTC.

The chain couples TRBV9 to TRBJ1-1; a possible D gene is TRBD1 (6 bases). The CDR3 runs to 13 residues. V lost 0 bases, J lost 11 bases, and 14 bases lay in between. Germline CDR1 reads SGDLS; CDR2 reads YYNGEE. CDR3 DNA sequence: TGTGCCAGCAGCGTAGGGGGGGGGCCCCAGGCTTTCTTT. Translated: CASSVGGGPQAFF.

This clone showed up just a few times. The chain carries TRBV18 and TRBJ1-3; 7 bases are a match to TRBD1. This CDR3 has 15 amino acids. Trimming at V came to 2 bases and at J to 0 bases, leaving 1 base not matched to a gene. From germline, CDR1 is KGHSH and CDR2 LQKENI. The CDR3, as DNA: TGTGCCAGCTCACCAGGGACAGCCTCTGGAAACACCATATATTTT. Protein: CASSPGTASGNTIYF.

The chain joins TRBV7-2 to TRBJ1-6, with D perhaps TRBD1 (6 bases). In germline, CDR1 is SGHTA, CDR2 FQGNSA. The length of the CDR3 is 14 residues. V was pared by 1 base and J by 6 bases, with 7 bases between. The CDR3 bases are TGTGCCAGCAGCTTAGTAGGGGGTAATTCACCCCTCCACTTT. This translates into CASSLVGGNSPLHF.

This clone has more than one count but fewer than ten. The chain joins TRBV6-6 to TRBJ1-5, with 10 bases that match TRBD1. CDR1 is MNHNY and CDR2 is SVGAGI in the germline V gene (reference sequence). The CDR3 sequence is 14 residues long. V dropped 6 bases and J dropped 5; count of bases not matched to a gene: 4. CDR3 amino acids: CASRYGTGDQPQHF. CDR3 nucleotides: TGTGCCAGCAGGTACGGGACAGGGGATCAGCCCCAGCATTTT.

This clone was counted a few times. The chain employs TRBV25-1 and TRBJ2-3; 8 bases line up with TRBD2. Trimming removed 3 bases from V and 4 bases from J; junction bases left unmatched: 6. The CDR3 runs 15 residues. Per germline, CDR1 MGHDK and CDR2 SYGVNS. The CDR3, as DNA: TGTGCCAGCAGTGAGGTGAGCGGGAGAGCAGATACGCAGTATTTT. Residues: CASSEVSGRADTQYF.

The chain has TRBV4-3 and TRBJ2-5, with D possibly matching TRBD1 (6 bases). Between the trimmed V and J ends, which lost 4 bases and 5 bases, there was a span of 14 bases. The CDR3 totals 14 residues. Looked up from germline, CDR1 is LGHNA and CDR2 is YSLEER. The CDR3 DNA is TGCGCCAGCAGCCGAACAGGGTCCGCGGAGACCCAGTACTTC. Translating gives CASSRTGSAETQYF.

The V call is TRBV30, the J call TRBJ2-1; 9 bases line up with TRBD1. V shed 3 bases and J 3 bases; nucleotides not matched to a gene: 6. CDR3 size: 15 residues. CDR1 is GTSNPN, CDR2 SVGIG, per germline (reference sequence). The CDR3 coding sequence is TGTGCCTGGAGCCTCCGGGACAGGGACTACAATGAGCAGTTCTTC. This sequence encodes CAWSLRDRDYNEQFF.

The rearrangement uses TRBV10-3 and TRBJ2-2, with D unclear. The germline V and J ends were trimmed by 4 bases and 3 bases, with 9 bases remaining between them. The CDR3 sequence is 14 residues long. The germline V gene has CDR1 ENHRY and CDR2 SYGVKD. CDR3 nucleotides: TGTGCCATCAGTGTAAACCGGGACACCGGGGAGCTGTTTTTT. It is translated as CAISVNRDTGELFF.

This chain uses TRBV18 with TRBJ2-7; 8 bases agree with TRBD1. CDR3 length equals 14 residues. The germline V gene encodes CDR1 KGHSH and CDR2 LQKENI. Trimming at V came to 1 base and at J to 3 bases, leaving 2 bases not matched to a gene. This CDR3 reads CASSPQDRDYEQYF. Written as DNA, the CDR3 is TGTGCCAGCTCACCACAGGACAGGGACTACGAGCAGTACTTC.

Note on this clone: Compared with germline, one end of the junction differs, possibly owing to a read error. The CDR3 DNA reads TGTGCTAGCAGCTTTGGACTAGCGGACCCTGATACGCAGTATTTT. Translating gives CASSFGLADPDTQYF. V is TRBV7-7 and J is TRBJ2-3, with TRBD2 matching over 10 bases. The CDR3 covers 15 residues. Germline-derived CDR1 and CDR2 are SSHAT and FNYEAQ (reference sequence).

The chain uses TRBV18 and TRBJ1-1; D gene ambiguous. This CDR3 is built from 14 residues. In germline, CDR1 is KGHSH, CDR2 LQKENI. The ends were cut back, 3 bases at V and 4 bases at J, with 12 bases in the middle. For the CDR3, the DNA is TGTGCCAGCTCACCGGAAAAGGGAGGCACTGAAGCTTTCTTT. It encodes CASSPEKGGTEAFF.

This clone was observed a few times. The chain has TRBV7-3 and TRBJ2-1, with D possibly matching TRBD1 (6 bases). Germline V lookup: CDR1 SGHTA, CDR2 FQGTGA. CDR3 length: 14 amino acids. Trimming left V 3 bases short and J 6 bases short, with 12 bases between. In DNA, the CDR3 is TGTGCCAGCAGCTTCAACAGGGTAAGCAATGAGCAGTTCTTC. Translated: CASSFNRVSNEQFF.

This clone has just a few counts. Distinct nucleotide sequences in the sample also encode this CDR3. The rearrangement joins TRBV4-3 to TRBJ1-2; no clear D. The CDR3 covers 14 residues. The ends were cut back, 0 bases at V and 2 bases at J, with 7 bases in the middle. CDR1 and CDR2 from the germline V gene are LGHNA and YSLEER. The CDR3 DNA follows: TGCGCCAGCAGCCAAGATGGAGGAAACTATGGCTACACCTTC. It encodes CASSQDGGNYGYTF.